This entry lists 18 T cell receptor beta chains sequenced from one sample in a study of T-cell memory formation after mild COVID-19 (dated by TCRdb to the early 2020s). The protocol used for the library was 5' RACE. The listed sequencing device is Illumina NovaSeq 6000. The public reads were reanalyzed by TCRdb: fastp trimming at Q25, MiXCR alignment, in-frame beta chains only. Each entry is one CDR3 protein sequence, shown with its most common DNA and genes. For this sample the table gives 550,000 to 650,000 distinct CDR3 sequences, of which roughly a sixth were detected only once. The top ten constitute about 7.5% of the sample. The specimen sequenced was PBMCs or a T cell subset sorted from them (not recorded which). The source is an adult woman who had mild COVID-19 (a few samples of this study predate the infection). The sample titles of this study are shuffled in the database, so cell type and time point are left out; the donor was told from shared clones.

The rearrangement uses TRBV9 and TRBJ2-1; 10 nucleotides align to TRBD2. The trim removed 3 bases at V and 7 bases at J, leaving 7 bases unmatched. Germline V CDR1 and CDR2: SGDLS, YYNGEE. CDR3 length equals 15 residues. CDR3 sequence (DNA): TGTGCCAGCAGCGCGCTAGCGGGAGAGGGGAATGAGCAGTTCTTC. Translating gives CASSALAGEGNEQFF.

This clonotype was counted many times. This chain links TRBV5-1 with TRBJ2-7; TRBD1 aligns across 9 bases. V gave up 2 bases and J gave up 2 bases; unmatched junction bases: 8. The CDR3 is made up of 16 amino acids. Germline CDR1 reads SGHRS; CDR2 reads YFSETQ. The CDR3 region has the DNA TGCGCCAGCAGCTTATCCGGGACAGGGATGACCTACGAGCAGTACTTC. This translates into CASSLSGTGMTYEQYF.

In this sample, this clonotype turned up a few times. The chain carries TRBV4-1 and TRBJ1-5; D ambiguous. CDR3 length: 15 residues. Germline V gene sequence: CDR1 MGHRA, CDR2 YSYEKL. The ends were cut back, 1 base at V and 0 bases at J, with 7 bases in the middle. The CDR3 DNA reads as TGCGCCAGCAGCCAAGCAATTAGTAGCAATCAGCCCCAGCATTTT. It codes for CASSQAISSNQPQHF.

CDR3 coding DNA: TGTGCCAGGGGTCCTAGGCAGGGGGCATGGATGAACACTGAAGCTTTCTTT. This encodes CARGPRQGAWMNTEAFF. The rearrangement links TRBV2 to TRBJ1-1; 8 nucleotides match TRBD1. The CDR3 totals 17 residues. The germline gives CDR1 SNHLY, CDR2 FYNNEI. The J segment lost 0 bases and the V segment lost 9 bases, leaving 15 bases of the junction unmatched.

The DNA of the CDR3 is TGTGCCAGCAGTTACGGTCTTGGGGCTCTAGCGGGAACCTACGAGCAGTACTTC. As protein: CASSYGLGALAGTYEQYF. The V call is TRBV6-5, the J call TRBJ2-7, with 9 bases matching TRBD2. CDR3 length: 18 amino acids. From germline, CDR1 is MNHEY and CDR2 SVGAGI. V shed 2 bases, J shed 2 bases, and the junction held 13 bases outside the gene matches.

This clonotype was counted ten times or more. The CDR3 here is CASSFNAGELFF. CDR3 nucleotide sequence: TGCGCCAGCAGCTTTAATGCCGGGGAGCTGTTTTTT. The gene calls are TRBV5-1 and TRBJ2-2; D gene uncertain. Germline lookup yields CDR1 SGHRS and CDR2 YFSETQ. V lost 2 bases, J lost 6 bases, and 5 bases lay in between. This CDR3 contains 12 residues.

This clonotype was detected ten times or more. The DNA of the CDR3 is TGCAGCGTCCGGACACCCCGCTCCTACGAGCAGTACTTC. This codes for CSVRTPRSYEQYF. The gene calls are TRBV29-1 and TRBJ2-7; tentatively, D is TRBD1 (5 bases). Trimming removed 6 bases at V and 0 bases at J, with 12 bases between. The CDR3 runs to 13 residues. CDR1 SQVTM and CDR2 ANQGSEA come from the germline V gene.

The sample holds a few counts of this clonotype. The chain uses TRBV2 and TRBJ1-1; D is uncertain. V dropped 1 base and J dropped 2 bases, with 8 bases sitting between them. The CDR3 consists of 14 residues. Germline lookup yields CDR1 SNHLY and CDR2 FYNNEI. The CDR3 sequence is CASSEEGRNTEAFF. The CDR3 DNA reads as TGTGCCAGCAGTGAAGAAGGCCGTAACACTGAAGCTTTCTTT.

V and J are TRBV6-5 and TRBJ1-1, with 8 bases identical to TRBD1. CDR1 and CDR2 from the germline V gene are MNHEY and SVGAGI. The length of the CDR3 is 11 residues. V gave up 6 bases and J gave up 10 bases; unmatched junction bases: 4. CDR3 nucleotide sequence: TGTGCCAGCAGACGACAGGGGAGAGCTTTCTTT. Amino acids: CASRRQGRAFF.

The chain uses TRBV6-2 or TRBV6-3 and TRBJ2-3, with a weak D call TRBD1 (6 bases). The germline V gene encodes CDR1 MNHEY and CDR2 SVGEGT. The CDR3 covers 15 residues. V was shortened by 6 bases and J by 2 bases, with 15 bases between the two germline ends. CDR3 loop: CASRAHRVATDTQYF. The CDR3 nucleotides are TGTGCCAGCAGAGCCCACAGGGTTGCCACAGATACGCAGTATTTT.

The V gene is TRBV7-9, the J gene TRBJ2-7; TRBD2 aligns across 10 bases. CDR1 and CDR2 (germline): SEHNR, FQNEAQ (reference sequence). V was clipped by 1 base and J by 5 bases; unmatched bases: 5. The CDR3 sequence is 15 residues long. CDR3 DNA sequence: TGTGCCAGCAGCTTAGTAAGGGGACTAGCGAACGAGCAGTACTTC. It yields the protein CASSLVRGLANEQYF.

The chain is built from TRBV7-9 and TRBJ1-1; a weak D match, TRBD1 (5 bases). Trimming shortened V by 0 bases and J by 10 bases, and 12 bases separated the two germline ends. Germline CDR1 is SEHNR and CDR2 is FQNEAQ (reference sequence). The CDR3 is 13 amino acids. The CDR3 is CASSLAQGFPAFF. CDR3 sequence (DNA): TGTGCCAGCAGCTTAGCGCAGGGTTTTCCAGCTTTCTTT.

This clonotype has more than one count but fewer than ten. This chain uses TRBV27 with TRBJ2-1, with D possibly TRBD1 on 6 matching bases. From germline, CDR1 is MNHEY and CDR2 SMNVEV (reference sequence). The V gene lost 4 bases and the J gene lost 4 bases, with 17 bases spanning the gap. The CDR3 is made up of 16 amino acids. CDR3 sequence (DNA): TGTGCCAGCAGTTCACAGGGTTTCTCGTCTTACAATGAGCAGTTCTTC. It yields the protein CASSSQGFSSYNEQFF.

This clonotype was seen a few times. The V gene is TRBV4-2, the J gene TRBJ2-1; 13 nucleotides align to TRBD2. The CDR3 totals 18 residues. Germline assignment: CDR1 LGHNA and CDR2 YNFKEQ. Losses at the gene ends were 0 bases for V and 8 bases for J; bases not matched to a gene: 10. CDR3 residues: CASSQDRGTSGIYDEQFF. The CDR3 DNA reads as TGTGCCAGCAGCCAAGATCGGGGGACTAGCGGGATTTACGATGAGCAGTTCTTC.

The J gene is TRBJ1-1, the V gene TRBV5-1; no clear D. From germline, CDR1 is SGHRS and CDR2 YFSETQ. The germline V and J ends were trimmed by 4 bases and 5 bases, with 15 bases remaining between them. This CDR3 comprises 14 residues. The CDR3 spells CASSPFTARTEAFF. The CDR3 nucleotides are TGCGCCAGCAGCCCCTTTACTGCCAGGACTGAAGCTTTCTTT.

The rearrangement joins TRBV20-1 to TRBJ1-6; D call uncertain. The length of the CDR3 is 16 residues. Germline-derived CDR1 and CDR2 are DFQATT and SNEGSKA (reference sequence). V was clipped by 6 bases and J by 0 bases, with 15 bases between them. Here the CDR3 DNA reads TGCAGTGCCCCTAAGGCCATGGGCTCCTATAATTCACCCCTCCACTTT. Residues: CSAPKAMGSYNSPLHF.

This clonotype was seen only a few times. The rearrangement joins TRBV7-9 to TRBJ1-2, with a possible D match to TRBD1 (5 bases). V lost 1 base and J 12 bases, leaving 15 bases between the germline ends. The germline V gene encodes CDR1 SEHNR and CDR2 FQNEAQ (reference sequence). The CDR3 sequence is 13 residues long. CDR3: CASSLVPPGDHTF. The CDR3 nucleotides are TGTGCCAGCAGCTTAGTCCCCCCCGGGGACCACACCTTC.

V is TRBV13 and J is TRBJ2-1; TRBD2 aligns across 8 bases. The ends lost 3 bases at V and 0 bases at J; junction bases unmatched: 10. Germline V gene lookup returns CDR1 PRHDT and CDR2 FYEKMQ (reference sequence). The length of the CDR3 is 18 residues. The CDR3 coding sequence is TGTGCCAGCAGCTTCCGGGCTAGCGGGCGTAGCTCCTACAATGAGCAGTTCTTC. It codes for CASSFRASGRSSYNEQFF.